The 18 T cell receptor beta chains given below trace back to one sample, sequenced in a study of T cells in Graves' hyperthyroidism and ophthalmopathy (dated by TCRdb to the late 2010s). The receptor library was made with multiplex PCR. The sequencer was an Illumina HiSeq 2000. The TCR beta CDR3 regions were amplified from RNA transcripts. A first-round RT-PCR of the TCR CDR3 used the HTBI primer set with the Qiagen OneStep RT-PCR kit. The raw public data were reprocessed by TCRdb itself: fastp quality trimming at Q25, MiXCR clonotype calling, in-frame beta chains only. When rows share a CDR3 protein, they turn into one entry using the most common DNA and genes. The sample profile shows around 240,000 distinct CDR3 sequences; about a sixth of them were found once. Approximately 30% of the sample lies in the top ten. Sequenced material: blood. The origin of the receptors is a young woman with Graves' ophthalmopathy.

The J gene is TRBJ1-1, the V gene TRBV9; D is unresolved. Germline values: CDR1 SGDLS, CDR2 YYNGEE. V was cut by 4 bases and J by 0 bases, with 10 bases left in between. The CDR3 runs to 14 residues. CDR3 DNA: TGTGCCAGCAGCACAAGATGGATGAACACTGAAGCTTTCTTT. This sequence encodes CASSTRWMNTEAFF.

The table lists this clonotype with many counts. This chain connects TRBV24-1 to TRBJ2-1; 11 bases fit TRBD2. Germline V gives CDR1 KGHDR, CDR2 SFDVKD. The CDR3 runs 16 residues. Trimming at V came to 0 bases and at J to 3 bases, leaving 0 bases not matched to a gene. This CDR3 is CATSDLTSGSYNEQFF. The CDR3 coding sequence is TGTGCCACCAGTGATTTGACTAGCGGGAGCTACAATGAGCAGTTCTTC.

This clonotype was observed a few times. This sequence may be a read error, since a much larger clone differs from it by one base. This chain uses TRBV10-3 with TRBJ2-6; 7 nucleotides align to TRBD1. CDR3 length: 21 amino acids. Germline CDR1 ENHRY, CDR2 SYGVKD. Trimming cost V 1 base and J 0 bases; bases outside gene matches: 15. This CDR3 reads CAISEWLSAGGLPSGANVLTF. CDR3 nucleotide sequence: TGTGCCATCAGTGAGTGGTTGTCGGCAGGGGGTCTGCCCTCTGGGGCCAACGTCCTGACTTTC.

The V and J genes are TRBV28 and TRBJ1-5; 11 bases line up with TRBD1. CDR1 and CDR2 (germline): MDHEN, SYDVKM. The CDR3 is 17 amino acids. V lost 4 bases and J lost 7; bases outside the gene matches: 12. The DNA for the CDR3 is TGTGCCAGCAGTTGGGTCGGGACAGGGGGAAGTCGGCAGCCCCAGCATTTT. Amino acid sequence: CASSWVGTGGSRQPQHF.

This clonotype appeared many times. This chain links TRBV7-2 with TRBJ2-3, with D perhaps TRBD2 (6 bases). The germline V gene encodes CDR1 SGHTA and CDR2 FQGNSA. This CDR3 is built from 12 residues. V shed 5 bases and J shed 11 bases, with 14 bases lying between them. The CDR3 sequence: CASSPLASRQYF. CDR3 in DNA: TGTGCCAGCAGCCCACTAGCTTCTAGGCAGTATTTT.

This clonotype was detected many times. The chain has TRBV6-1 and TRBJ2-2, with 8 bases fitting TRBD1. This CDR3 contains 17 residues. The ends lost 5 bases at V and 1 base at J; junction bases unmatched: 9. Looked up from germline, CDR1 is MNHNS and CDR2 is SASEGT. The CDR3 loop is CASSLRTGNGNTGELFF. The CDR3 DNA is TGTGCCAGCAGTTTAAGGACAGGGAACGGGAACACCGGGGAGCTGTTTTTT.

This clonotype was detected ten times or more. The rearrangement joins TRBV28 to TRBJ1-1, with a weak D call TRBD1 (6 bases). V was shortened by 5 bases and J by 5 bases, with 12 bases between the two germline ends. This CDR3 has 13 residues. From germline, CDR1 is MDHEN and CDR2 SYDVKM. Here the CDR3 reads CASSDRWGTEAFF. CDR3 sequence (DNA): TGTGCCAGCAGTGACAGGTGGGGGACTGAAGCTTTCTTT.

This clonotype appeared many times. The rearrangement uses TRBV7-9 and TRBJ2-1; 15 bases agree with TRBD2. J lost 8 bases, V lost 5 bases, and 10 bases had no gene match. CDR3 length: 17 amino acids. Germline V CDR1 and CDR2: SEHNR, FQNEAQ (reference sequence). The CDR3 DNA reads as TGTGCCAGCAGCCGGACTAGCGGGAGGGCCCAGGAGTATGAGCAGTTCTTC. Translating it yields CASSRTSGRAQEYEQFF.

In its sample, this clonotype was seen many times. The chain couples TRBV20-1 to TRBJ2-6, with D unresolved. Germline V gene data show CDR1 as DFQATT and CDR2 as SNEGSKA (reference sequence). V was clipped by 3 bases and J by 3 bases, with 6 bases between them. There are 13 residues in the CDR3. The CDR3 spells CSASKGGANVLTF. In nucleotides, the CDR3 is TGCAGTGCTAGTAAAGGTGGGGCCAACGTCCTGACTTTC.

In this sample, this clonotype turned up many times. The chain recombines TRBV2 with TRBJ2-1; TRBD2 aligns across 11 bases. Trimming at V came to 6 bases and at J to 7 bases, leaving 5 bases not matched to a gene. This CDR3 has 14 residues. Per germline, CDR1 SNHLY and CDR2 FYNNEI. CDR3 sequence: CASRLAGGSNEQFF. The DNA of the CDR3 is TGTGCCAGCAGGCTAGCGGGAGGAAGTAATGAGCAGTTCTTC.

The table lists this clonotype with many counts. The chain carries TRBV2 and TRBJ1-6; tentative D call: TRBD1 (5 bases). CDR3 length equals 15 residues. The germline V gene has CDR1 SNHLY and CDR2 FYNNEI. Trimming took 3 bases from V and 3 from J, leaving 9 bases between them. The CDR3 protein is CASSEDIGYNSPLHF. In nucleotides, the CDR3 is TGTGCCAGCAGTGAGGACATTGGCTATAATTCACCCCTCCACTTT.

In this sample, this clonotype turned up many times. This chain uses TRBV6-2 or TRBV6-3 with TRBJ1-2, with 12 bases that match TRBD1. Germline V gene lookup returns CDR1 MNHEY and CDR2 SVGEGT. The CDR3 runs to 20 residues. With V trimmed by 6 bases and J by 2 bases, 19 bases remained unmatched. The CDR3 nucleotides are TGTGCCAGCAGCACACCTCTCGTGCCGGGACAGGGGGCGTCGAACTATGGCTACACCTTC. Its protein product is CASSTPLVPGQGASNYGYTF.

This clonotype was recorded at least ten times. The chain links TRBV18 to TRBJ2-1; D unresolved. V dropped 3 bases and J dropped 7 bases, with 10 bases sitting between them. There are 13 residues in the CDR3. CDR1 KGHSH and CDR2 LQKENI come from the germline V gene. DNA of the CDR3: TGTGCCAGCTCACCTTCCCTCAAGAATGAGCAGTTCTTC. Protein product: CASSPSLKNEQFF.

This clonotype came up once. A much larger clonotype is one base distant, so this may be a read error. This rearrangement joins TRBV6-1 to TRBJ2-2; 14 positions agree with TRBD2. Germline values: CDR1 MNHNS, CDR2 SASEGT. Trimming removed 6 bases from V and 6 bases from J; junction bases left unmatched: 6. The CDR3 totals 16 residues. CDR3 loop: CASRMGLAGDAGELFF. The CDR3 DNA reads TGTGCCAGCAGGATGGGACTAGCGGGGGACGCCGGGGAGCTGTTTTTT.

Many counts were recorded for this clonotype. CDR3 bases: TGCAGTGCTAGAATAACCACGGAGGGGGAGTCCCACTATGGCTACACCTTC. Its protein product is CSARITTEGESHYGYTF. V gene TRBV20-1 combines with J gene TRBJ1-2; TRBD1 might be the D (6 bases). V was pared by 2 bases and J by 3 bases, with 22 bases between. Germline CDR1 and CDR2: DFQATT and SNEGSKA (reference sequence). The CDR3 consists of 17 residues.

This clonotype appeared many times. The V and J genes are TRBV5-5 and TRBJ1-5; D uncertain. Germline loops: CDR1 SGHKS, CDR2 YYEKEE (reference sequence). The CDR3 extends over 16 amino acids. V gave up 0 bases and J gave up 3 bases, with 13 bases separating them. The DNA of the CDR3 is TGTGCCAGCAGCTTGGCCCTCGGGCTTGACAATCAGCCCCAGCATTTT. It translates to CASSLALGLDNQPQHF.

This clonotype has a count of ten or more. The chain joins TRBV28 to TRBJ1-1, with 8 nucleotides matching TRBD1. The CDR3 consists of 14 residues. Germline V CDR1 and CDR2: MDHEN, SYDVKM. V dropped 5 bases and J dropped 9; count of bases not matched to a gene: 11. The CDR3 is CASSRRTGWVKAFF. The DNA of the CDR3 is TGTGCCAGCAGTCGACGGACAGGGTGGGTGAAAGCTTTCTTT.

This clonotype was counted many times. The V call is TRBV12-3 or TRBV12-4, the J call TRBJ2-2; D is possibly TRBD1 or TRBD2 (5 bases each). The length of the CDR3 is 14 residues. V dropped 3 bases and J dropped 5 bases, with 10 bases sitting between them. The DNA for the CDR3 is TGTGCCAGCAGTTTGCGAGGGGCAACCGGGGAGCTGTTTTTT. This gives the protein CASSLRGATGELFF.